This T cell receptor (beta chain) emerged from a study of cytomegalovirus exposure and HLA in healthy donors. Germline assignment: CDR1 MGHRA and CDR2 YSYEKL. V trimming: 5 bases; J trimming: 0 bases; junction bases outside the gene matches: 16. CDR3 size: 20 residues. Notes on this clone: Its antigen is as yet unknown.

Study observations and caveats: The study listed around 150 cytomegalovirus-associated TCR beta chains. Among donors in an Asian-associated ancestry cluster, a later analysis reportedly found fewer N-insertions than the approximately 700-donor mean.

PCR was performed using 60 Vbeta and 13 Jbeta primers. Libraries were prepared by immunoSEQ multiplex PCR; TCRdb keeps only in-frame clonotypes and omits some of them. The sample lists over 150,000 clones, 70% to 85% occurring once. The V call is TRBV4-1, the J call TRBJ2-2; 9 bases match TRBD1. The TCR originated in a woman aged 55-70 years in good health and CMV-seropositive. Specimen: PBMCs. In DNA, the CDR3 is TGCGCCAGCAGCTCCCGGGGGATACAGGGGGCCCTCCCGAACACCGGGGAGCTGTTTTTT. Its protein product is CASSSRGIQGALPNTGELFF.